Given below is one T cell receptor beta chain in context. Its target is not known. Germline V lookup: CDR1 GTSNPN, CDR2 SVGIG (reference sequence). V was pared by 4 bases and J by 5 bases, with 7 bases of the junction left unmatched. The length of the CDR3 is 13 residues. The data originate from a study of cytomegalovirus exposure and HLA in healthy donors. The study drew the donors from its approximately 110-subject validation cohort, separate from the approximately 700-subject first cohort. Profiled with immunoSEQ multiplex PCR; TCRdb holds only in-frame clones, not every one. The data contain some 180,000 clones, about 81% of them singletons. General study results and limits: Cytomegalovirus-associated status was assigned to approximately 160 TCR beta chains. Reports showed the classifier diagnosing cytomegalovirus status with high specificity and sensitivity. Many donors carried some public TCRs, although rarity characterized most TCR sequences.

The origin of this receptor is a woman in her 30s in good health and CMV-seronegative. This rearrangement joins TRBV30 to TRBJ2-7; TRBD2 matches 8 bases. The source material was PBMCs. The CDR3: CAWISGRANEQYF. In DNA form, the CDR3 reads TGTGCCTGGATTTCCGGGAGGGCCAACGAGCAGTACTTC. Using reference TRBV30 and TRBJ2-7 for the parts outside the CDR3, the full variable domain is SQTIHQWPATLVQPVGSPLSLECTVEGTSNPNLYWYRQAAGRGLQLLFYSVGIGQISSEVPQNLSASRPQDRQFILSSKKLLLSDSGFYLCAWISGRANEQYFGPGTRLTVT.